These 17 T cell receptor beta chains came from one sample sequenced in a study of T-cell memory formation after mild COVID-19. TCRdb recomputed calls from the 5' RACE reads with MiXCR, one row per CDR3 protein. The sample carries approximately 100,000 distinct CDR3 sequences, around a quarter recorded once. Sequenced: PBMCs or a T cell subset sorted from them (not recorded which). All receptors derive from a man aged 18 to 30 who had mild COVID-19 (a few samples of this study predate the infection). Cell type and time point are not known.

This clonotype has just a few counts. CDR3 region: CASSYGDTEAFF. The CDR3, as DNA: TGTGCCAGCAGTTACGGGGATACTGAAGCTTTCTTT. The V and J genes are TRBV6-6 and TRBJ1-1; D uncertain. The CDR3 has 12 residues. Germline assignment: CDR1 MNHNY and CDR2 SVGAGI (reference sequence). Trimming removed 2 bases from V and 5 bases from J, with 6 bases in between.

This clonotype was picked up a small number of times. The chain links TRBV20-1 to TRBJ2-7, with 8 bases aligning to TRBD2. The CDR3 extends over 13 amino acids. The V segment lost 5 bases and the J segment 3 bases; nucleotides outside the gene matches: 6. CDR1 is DFQATT and CDR2 is SNEGSKA in the germline V gene (reference sequence). CDR3: CSARGGYRYEQYV. CDR3 bases: TGCAGTGCTCGGGGGGGGTACCGCTACGAGCAGTACGTC.

This clonotype showed up just a few times. The V call is TRBV9, the J call TRBJ2-2, with D uncertain. Trimming pared 0 bases from V and 0 bases from J, leaving 9 bases between. This CDR3 region has 16 residues. Per the germline V gene, CDR1 is SGDLS and CDR2 is YYNGEE. The CDR3 DNA reads as TGTGCCAGCAGCGTAGAGCAGCACGCGAACACCGGGGAGCTGTTTTTT. The encoded protein is CASSVEQHANTGELFF.

This clonotype turned up a few times. The chain carries TRBV29-1 and TRBJ1-1; 7 nucleotides line up with TRBD1. Germline CDR1 and CDR2: SQVTM and ANQGSEA. The CDR3 totals 13 residues. After removal of 7 bases from V and 5 bases from J, the junction contained 10 bases not matched to a gene. The CDR3 DNA is TGCAGCGCCGTACAGGGGATCGGGACTGAAGCTTTCTTT. Translated: CSAVQGIGTEAFF.

The chain employs TRBV7-9 and TRBJ2-5; D might be TRBD2 (5 bases). CDR1 SEHNR and CDR2 FQNEAQ come from the germline V gene (reference sequence). The CDR3 is 16 amino acids. V dropped 2 bases and J dropped 3 bases, with 16 bases sitting between them. Here the CDR3 DNA reads TGTGCCAGCAGCTTACCGGAGGCGGGTTTAGAAGAGACCCAGTACTTC. It yields the protein CASSLPEAGLEETQYF.

The V call is TRBV28, the J call TRBJ2-7; TRBD2 might be the D (6 bases). Germline V gene data show CDR1 as MDHEN and CDR2 as SYDVKM. This CDR3 is built from 14 residues. V was cut by 5 bases and J by 0 bases, with 11 bases left in between. The CDR3 loop is CASSRDSRSYEQYV. CDR3 bases: TGTGCCAGCAGTAGGGACTCTCGCTCCTACGAGCAGTACGTC.

In its sample, this clonotype was seen a few times. The chain has TRBV9 and TRBJ1-6; a weak D match, TRBD1 (6 bases). CDR3 size: 16 residues. The V gene's germline CDR1 is SGDLS and CDR2 YYNGEE. Trimming shortened V by 0 bases and J by 8 bases, and 15 bases separated the two germline ends. Here the CDR3 reads CASSVDETGPYSPLHF. The CDR3, as DNA: TGTGCCAGCAGCGTAGATGAAACAGGGCCCTATTCACCCCTCCACTTT.

This clonotype has at least ten counts. The CDR3 region has the DNA TGTGCCAGTAGTCCTGCCAGCAACTACGAGCAGTACTTC. It is translated as CASSPASNYEQYF. The chain uses TRBV19 and TRBJ2-7; D gene ambiguous. Looked up from germline, CDR1 is LNHDA and CDR2 is SQIVND (reference sequence). The CDR3 runs 13 residues. The germline V and J ends were trimmed by 5 bases and 3 bases, with 11 bases remaining between them.

A word on this clonotype: One base away lies a much larger clone, so this may be a sequencing read error. The chain joins TRBV3-1 to TRBJ2-2, with 8 bases matching TRBD1. In germline, CDR1 is LGHDT, CDR2 YNNKEL (reference sequence). Unmatched junction bases numbered 3, after V lost 6 bases and J lost 3 bases. This CDR3 comprises 14 residues. The CDR3 DNA reads TGTGCCAGCAGTGAGACAGGGGACACCGGGGAGCTGTTTTTT. This codes for CASSETGDTGELFF.

The chain is built from TRBV5-1 and TRBJ2-1, with 10 bases matching TRBD2. V gave up 1 base and J gave up 0 bases; unmatched junction bases: 7. The length of the CDR3 is 18 residues. Germline V gene data show CDR1 as SGHRS and CDR2 as YFSETQ. The CDR3, as DNA: TGCGCCAGCAGCTTGTGGCTAGCGGGGGTTATCTCCTACAATGAGCAGTTCTTC. This codes for CASSLWLAGVISYNEQFF.

The rearrangement links TRBV7-9 to TRBJ2-5; D is possibly TRBD1 (6 bases). There are 15 residues in the CDR3. The germline CDR1 and CDR2 sequences are SEHNR and FQNEAQ (reference sequence). Trimming cost V 5 bases and J 1 base, with 14 bases left between them. CDR3 amino acids: CASSPVVGAQETQYF. DNA for the CDR3: TGTGCCAGCAGCCCGGTGGTGGGGGCCCAAGAGACCCAGTACTTC.

Points on this clonotype: Mismatch with germline at one junction end may stem from a read error. This chain links TRBV4-2 with TRBJ2-3, with 7 nucleotides matching TRBD1. The CDR3 has 15 residues. CDR1 and CDR2 (germline): LGHNA, YNFKEQ. The CDR3 DNA is TGTGCCAGCAGCAAAGACAGGGAAGCGACAGATACGCAGTATTTT. Its translation is CASSKDREATDTQYF.

This clonotype was counted between two and nine times. The rearrangement joins TRBV3-1 to TRBJ2-2, with TRBD2 matching 13 bases. With 8 bases clipped from V and 1 base from J, the junction kept 4 bases outside the gene matches. The CDR3 totals 16 residues. The germline gives CDR1 LGHDT, CDR2 YNNKEL (reference sequence). The CDR3 coding sequence is TGTGCCAGCCGAAGACTAGCGGGGGGGAACACCGGGGAGCTGTTTTTT. Its translation: CASRRLAGGNTGELFF.

This clonotype showed up just a few times. V gene TRBV3-1 combines with J gene TRBJ2-2; 8 bases align to TRBD2. The CDR3 consists of 15 residues. Trimming cost V 4 bases and J 3 bases; bases outside gene matches: 4. Looked up from germline, CDR1 is LGHDT and CDR2 is YNNKEL (reference sequence). CDR3 amino acids: CASSPGGGYTGELFF. The CDR3 DNA is TGTGCCAGCAGCCCGGGAGGGGGGTACACCGGGGAGCTGTTTTTT.

This clonotype was observed a handful of times. The CDR3 reads CASSTRGAETQYF. CDR3 DNA sequence: TGTGCCAGCAGTACACGGGGGGCAGAGACCCAGTACTTC. The gene calls are TRBV6-6 and TRBJ2-5; the D gene is possibly TRBD2 (7 bases). CDR3 size: 13 residues. Germline V lookup: CDR1 MNHNY, CDR2 SVGAGI (reference sequence). V was cut by 5 bases and J by 4 bases, with 11 bases left in between.

There are a few counts of this clonotype. J is TRBJ2-1 and V is TRBV28; 11 bases line up with TRBD2. The V gene end was trimmed by 3 bases and the J gene end by 5 bases; junction bases not matched to a gene: 9. The CDR3 length is 17 residues. Germline V gene sequence: CDR1 MDHEN, CDR2 SYDVKM. CDR3 amino acids: CASSLLAGGPTDNEQFF. CDR3 sequence (DNA): TGTGCCAGCAGTTTGCTAGCGGGGGGCCCCACCGACAATGAGCAGTTCTTC. Full variable domain (rest looked up from reference TRBV28 and TRBJ2-1): DVKVTQSSRYLVKRTGEKVFLECVQDMDHENMFWYRQDPGLGLRLIYFSYDVKMKEKGDIPEGYSVSREKKERFSLILESASTNQTSMYLCASSLLAGGPTDNEQFFGPGTRLTVL.

The chain is built from TRBV4-1 and TRBJ2-1; D is unresolved. CDR1 MGHRA and CDR2 YSYEKL come from the germline V gene. V was trimmed by 2 bases and J by 8 bases, leaving 13 bases between them. This CDR3 is 14 amino acids long. CDR3 sequence reads: CASSQNSGRYEQFF. CDR3 sequence (DNA): TGCGCCAGCAGCCAAAACTCCGGGCGGTATGAGCAGTTCTTC.